One sample yielded the 8 T cell receptor beta chains listed below, sequenced in a study of T cells in localized non-small cell lung cancer. The data were produced by immunoSEQ multiplex PCR, yet TCRdb's version contains in-frame clones alone and is incomplete. The sample has around 41,000 clones, about 88% seen once; the top ten hold about 7%. The input for sequencing was peripheral blood, taken before any cancer treatment. These receptors originate from a woman between 18 and 55 years old with stage III lung adenocarcinoma.

The chain uses TRBV30 and TRBJ2-4; TRBD2 might be the D (6 bases). The CDR3 length is 16 residues. CDR1 and CDR2 from the germline V gene are GTSNPN and SVGIG (reference sequence). The V gene lost 0 bases and the J gene lost 0 bases, with 12 bases spanning the gap. CDR3 loop: CAWSVLGGLAKNIQYF. The CDR3, as DNA: TGTGCCTGGAGTGTACTGGGGGGATTAGCCAAAAACATTCAGTACTTC.

The chain links TRBV5-4 to TRBJ1-2; the D is unclear. The germline V and J ends were trimmed by 3 bases and 4 bases, with 16 bases remaining between them. CDR3 length equals 15 residues. Per the germline V gene, CDR1 is SGHNT and CDR2 is YYREEE (reference sequence). In DNA form, the CDR3 reads TGTGCCAGCAGCTCACGGACCTTAGCACCCTATGGCTACACCTTC. Its protein is CASSSRTLAPYGYTF.

The chain employs TRBV25-1 and TRBJ2-1; possible D gene TRBD2, 6 bases. This CDR3 is built from 15 residues. V was clipped by 6 bases and J by 3 bases, with 15 bases between them. The germline V gene has CDR1 MGHDK and CDR2 SYGVNS. CDR3 loop: CASRGGGGSYNEQFF. The CDR3 nucleotides read TGTGCCAGCAGGGGAGGTGGGGGAAGCTACAATGAGCAGTTCTTC.

V is TRBV30 and J is TRBJ2-7; no reliable D call. Germline V gene sequence: CDR1 GTSNPN, CDR2 SVGIG (reference sequence). V was cut by 1 base and J by 2 bases, with 9 bases left in between. The CDR3 has 13 residues. The CDR3: CAWSEDPTYEQYF. In DNA, the CDR3 is TGTGCCTGGAGTGAGGACCCAACCTACGAGCAGTACTTC.

This chain's CDR3 is CASRTGQQSNQPQHF. The CDR3 nucleotides read TGTGCCAGTAGGACGGGTCAGCAAAGCAATCAGCCCCAGCATTTT. The chain uses TRBV19 and TRBJ1-5, with D unresolved. V was pared by 6 bases and J by 1 base, with 13 bases between. Germline loops: CDR1 LNHDA, CDR2 SQIVND (reference sequence). The CDR3 is made up of 15 amino acids. Full variable domain (rest looked up from reference TRBV19 and TRBJ1-5): DGGITQSPKYLFRKEGQNVTLSCEQNLNHDAMYWYRQDPGQGLRLIYYSQIVNDFQKGDIAEGYSVSREKKESFPLTVTSAQKNPTAFYLCASRTGQQSNQPQHFGDGTRLSIL.

V is TRBV6-5 and J is TRBJ2-7; D may be TRBD1 (5 bases). CDR3 length: 11 residues. From germline, CDR1 is MNHEY and CDR2 SVGAGI. V lost 6 bases to trimming and J lost 4 bases, with 7 bases between them. CDR3 sequence reads: CASRDKYEQYF. The CDR3 DNA reads as TGTGCCAGCAGGGACAAGTACGAGCAGTACTTC.

This sequence joins TRBV2 and TRBJ1-2; TRBD1 is a possible D gene (5 bases). Trimming stripped 1 base from V and 8 bases from J, with 11 bases between. CDR1 is SNHLY and CDR2 is FYNNEI in the germline V gene. The CDR3 has 13 amino acids. CDR3 protein: CASSEVGVGGYTF. As DNA, the CDR3 is TGTGCCAGCAGTGAAGTGGGGGTCGGAGGCTACACCTTC.

This chain uses TRBV6-5 with TRBJ1-1; possibly TRBD1 for D (6 bases). Trimming pared 5 bases from V and 4 bases from J, leaving 14 bases between. CDR1 and CDR2 from the germline V gene are MNHEY and SVGAGI. The CDR3 runs to 14 residues. The chain's CDR3 is CASSLQQGGTEAFF. Here the CDR3 DNA reads TGTGCCAGCAGTCTACAACAGGGCGGCACTGAAGCTTTCTTT.